This is a list of T cell receptor beta chains from one sample in a study of identifying expanded T cells in peripheral blood. Assay used: immunoSEQ multiplex PCR; TCRdb lists only in-frame clones, some missing. The table includes tens of thousands of clones, approximately 82% detected once. Sequencing input: blood. These receptors were taken from a person aged 18-70 years in good health. Both conserved end residues are part of each CDR3. Each record gives: D gene, clone size, J gene, CDR3 length, V gene, CDR3 DNA, CDR3 protein. A D gene is named only where the DNA matches it firmly. Only part of the rows carry a size: once, few, many, or a class if the clone is expanded.

>TRBD1|-|TRBJ1-1|15|TRBV14
TGTGCCAGCAGCCAGTTGACAGGGGTTAACACTGAAGCTTTCTTT
CASSQLTGVNTEAFF
>-|-|TRBJ2-3|15|TRBV2
TGTGCCAGCAGTGATGTGGGACTGGGCACAGATACGCAGTATTTT
CASSDVGLGTDTQYF
>-|-|TRBJ1-1|13|TRBV6-1
TGTGCCAGCAGTGAAGTTGGGAACACTGAAGCTTTCTTT
CASSEVGNTEAFF
>-|-|TRBJ2-3|14|TRBV5-1
TGCGCCAGCAGCAACACCCAGGGTACAGATACGCAGTATTTT
CASSNTQGTDTQYF
>TRBD2|-|TRBJ2-7|15|TRBV5-5
TGTGCCAGCAGTCGTCTAGCGGAACTCTTCTACGAGCAGTACTTC
CASSRLAELFYEQYF
>-|-|TRBJ2-3|16|TRBV11-2
TGTGCCAGCAGCTCCCAAACTAGCACCTACACAGATACGCAGTATTTT
CASSSQTSTYTDTQYF
>-|-|TRBJ2-4|16|TRBV15
TGTGCCACCAGCAGAGCGGCTGCTAAGGACAAAAACATTCAGTACTTC
CATSRAAAKDKNIQYF
>-|-|TRBJ1-3|17|TRBV4-2
TGTGCCAGCAGCCAAGATCTTGCGGGCGTAGGGGGAAACACCATATATTTT
CASSQDLAGVGGNTIYF
>-|-|TRBJ1-1|12|TRBV28
TGTGCCAGCTCGGGCAGCTTCACTGAAGCTTTCTTT
CASSGSFTEAFF
>TRBD1|few|TRBJ1-2|15|TRBV2
TGTGCCAGCAGTAAAGAGGACAGGGTCACACCCGGCTACACCTTC
CASSKEDRVTPGYTF
>TRBD2|-|TRBJ2-7|17|TRBV7-9
TGTGCCAGCAGCCCCGGCTCGGCTAGCGGGAGTTCGTACGAGCAGTACTTC
CASSPGSASGSSYEQYF
>-|-|TRBJ2-1|12|TRBV7-9
TGTGCCAGCAGCTTTGTCGGTAATGAGCAGTTCTTC
CASSFVGNEQFF
>-|few|TRBJ1-5|14|TRBV7-6
TGTGCCAGCAGCTTAGTTGGGCCTAATCAGCCCCAGCATTTT
CASSLVGPNQPQHF
>-|-|TRBJ1-1|11|TRBV11-2
TGTGCCAGCAGCTTCCGCACTGAAGCTTTCTTT
CASSFRTEAFF
>-|-|TRBJ2-7|17|TRBV21-1
TGTGCCAGCAGCAAAACTAGCGGGAGGCCCCTCTCCTACGAGCAGTACTTC
CASSKTSGRPLSYEQYF
>-|-|TRBJ1-1|13|TRBV19
TGTGCCAGCGGGGAGGGTGTGGGCACTGAAGCTTTCTTT
CASGEGVGTEAFF
>-|-|TRBJ1-4|13|TRBV10-3
TGTGCCATCAGTGGAAGGGAGAATGAAAAACTGTTTTTT
CAISGRENEKLFF
>TRBD1|few|TRBJ1-2|15|TRBV2
TGTGCCAGCAGGACAGGGGGCGTAACGAACTATGGCTACACCTTC
CASRTGGVTNYGYTF
>TRBD1|-|TRBJ1-4|11|TRBV30
TGTGCCGGTCGGGACAGGGAAAAACTGTTTTTT
CAGRDREKLFF